The rows below give T cell receptor beta chains drawn from one sample of a study of T cell responses to AZD1222 COVID-19 vaccine. The protocol was immunoSEQ multiplex PCR, while the TCRdb copy is restricted to in-frame clones and leaves out a portion. Among roughly 100,000 clones listed, 89% were seen once. The specimen was peripheral blood, collected 28 days after the second AZD1222 dose. Source of these receptors: an adult who received the AZD1222 COVID-19 vaccine. Both conserved end residues are part of each CDR3. The D gene is left open where the match is weak. Clone sizes are given selectively: once, few, many, or a class where the clone is expanded.

V: TRBV6-5
J: TRBJ2-1
size: -
D: TRBD2
DNA: TGTGCCAGCCGTTTTAGCGGGAGTTTTAATGAGCAGTTCTTC
CDR3: CASRFSGSFNEQFF

V: TRBV4-1
J: TRBJ1-6
size: once
D: -
DNA: TGCGCCAGCAGCCAACTTCCGGGTAATTCACCCCTCCACTTT
CDR3: CASSQLPGNSPLHF

V: TRBV9
J: TRBJ1-1
size: -
D: -
DNA: TGTGCCAGCAGCGTAGGGAGGGTAGGAAGCACTGAAGCTTTCTTT
CDR3: CASSVGRVGSTEAFF

V: TRBV13
J: TRBJ2-5
size: -
D: -
DNA: TGTGCCAGCAGCTCCTATCGACTAAGGGATGAGACCCAGTACTTC
CDR3: CASSSYRLRDETQYF

V: TRBV21-1
J: TRBJ2-1
size: -
D: -
DNA: TGTGCCAGCAGCACGAAAGTCAAGAGGTCCGGACTAGCGGGAGGGGATGAGCAGTTCTTC
CDR3: CASSTKVKRSGLAGGDEQFF

V: TRBV28
J: TRBJ2-7
size: -
D: TRBD2
DNA: TGTGCCAGCGGTCTAGCGGGAGTCATTTTGCAGTACTTC
CDR3: CASGLAGVILQYF

V: TRBV7-6
J: TRBJ2-1
size: -
D: TRBD2
DNA: TGTGCCAGCAGCCGTATAGCGGGAGGAACCTACAATGAGCAGTTCTTC
CDR3: CASSRIAGGTYNEQFF

V: TRBV28
J: TRBJ1-1
size: -
D: -
DNA: TGTGCCAGCAGTTCCCCCAGGGTGATGAACACTGAAGCTTTCTTT
CDR3: CASSSPRVMNTEAFF

V: TRBV30
J: TRBJ1-1
size: -
D: -
DNA: TGTGCCTGGAGGGTAACTTTTGAAGCTTTCTTT
CDR3: CAWRVTFEAFF

V: TRBV11-1
J: TRBJ2-1
size: -
D: -
DNA: TGTGCCAGCAGCTTAACCCTCAGCTCCTACAATGAGCAGTTCTTC
CDR3: CASSLTLSSYNEQFF

V: TRBV11-2
J: TRBJ2-7
size: once
D: -
DNA: TGTGCCAGCAGCTTAGGTGCACAGACTTTCGCCTACGAGCAGTACTTC
CDR3: CASSLGAQTFAYEQYF

V: TRBV5-5
J: TRBJ2-7
size: -
D: TRBD2
DNA: TGTGCCAGCAGCCCCCTAGCGGGAGGGAGCTCCTACGAGCAGTACTTC
CDR3: CASSPLAGGSSYEQYF

V: TRBV28
J: TRBJ2-1
size: -
D: -
DNA: TGTGCCAGCAGTTTACGGGAGAGACAGCGATCACCGGGGTTCTTC
CDR3: CASSLRERQRSPGFF

V: TRBV5-1
J: TRBJ1-2
size: -
D: -
DNA: TGCGCCAGCAGCTTGGACAGCGCCGTGGACTATGGCTACACCTTC
CDR3: CASSLDSAVDYGYTF

V: TRBV19
J: TRBJ1-6
size: -
D: -
DNA: TGTGCCAGTAGTATATCGAAACAGAAACTCTCCTATAATTCACCCCTCCACTTT
CDR3: CASSISKQKLSYNSPLHF

V: TRBV19
J: TRBJ2-6
size: -
D: -
DNA: TGTGCCAGTAGTATGAGCCGGCTGGGGGCCAACGTCCTGACTTTC
CDR3: CASSMSRLGANVLTF

V: TRBV7-6
J: TRBJ2-1
size: -
D: -
DNA: TGTGCCAGCAGCACGAGACTGGAATCCAATGAGCAGTTCTTC
CDR3: CASSTRLESNEQFF

V: TRBV6-5
J: TRBJ2-7
size: -
D: TRBD1
DNA: TGTGCCAGCAGTACCCCCGGGACAGGGCTCTACGAGCAGTACTTC
CDR3: CASSTPGTGLYEQYF

V: TRBV11-1
J: TRBJ2-1
size: -
D: -
DNA: TGTGCCAGCAGCCCCTCCAGCGGCTCCTACAATGAGCAGTTCTTC
CDR3: CASSPSSGSYNEQFF

V: TRBV11-2
J: TRBJ1-6
size: -
D: -
DNA: TGTGCCAGCAGCTTAACGGGGTCGGGAGAGTCACCCCTCCACTTT
CDR3: CASSLTGSGESPLHF

V: TRBV4-2
J: TRBJ2-1
size: once
D: TRBD2
DNA: TGTGCCAGCAGCCAAGATCTTGGCGGGAGAGCCCTTTCCCACAATGAGCAGTTCTTC
CDR3: CASSQDLGGRALSHNEQFF

V: TRBV5-1
J: TRBJ1-6
size: -
D: -
DNA: TGCGCCAGCAGCTTAGCCAGGAGCTCCTATAATTCACCCCTCCACTTT
CDR3: CASSLARSSYNSPLHF

V: TRBV18
J: TRBJ1-1
size: -
D: TRBD1
DNA: TGTGCCAGCTCACTGGCACAGGGGGCGCAAACTGAAGCTTTCTTT
CDR3: CASSLAQGAQTEAFF

V: TRBV18
J: TRBJ2-2
size: -
D: TRBD2
DNA: TGTGCCAGCTCACCAGGACTAGCGGGAGACACCGGGGAGCTGTTTTTT
CDR3: CASSPGLAGDTGELFF

V: TRBV18
J: TRBJ2-7
size: -
D: -
DNA: TGTGCCAGCTCACCACAGTTAGACAGGTCCAGTCGCGAGCAGTACTTC
CDR3: CASSPQLDRSSREQYF

V: TRBV28
J: TRBJ2-7
size: -
D: TRBD2
DNA: TGTGCCAGCAGCAAATTAACTAGCGGGCTGAACTCCTACGAGCAGTACTTC
CDR3: CASSKLTSGLNSYEQYF

V: TRBV9
J: TRBJ2-7
size: -
D: -
DNA: TGTGCCAGCAGCGTAGGTGGGCTAGCCATTGGCGAGCAGTACTTC
CDR3: CASSVGGLAIGEQYF

V: TRBV5-4
J: TRBJ2-7
size: -
D: TRBD1
DNA: TGTGCCAGCAGCCCCCAGACAGGGAGCACCTACGAGCAGTACTTC
CDR3: CASSPQTGSTYEQYF

V: TRBV5-1
J: TRBJ1-2
size: -
D: TRBD1
DNA: TGCGCCAGCAGCTTTGGGACAGGGTTTGGCTACACCTTC
CDR3: CASSFGTGFGYTF

V: TRBV3-1/TRBV3-2
J: TRBJ2-3
size: -
D: TRBD2
DNA: TGTGCCAGCAGCCAAGCGCTAGCGGGAGACGGTGATACGCAGTATTTT
CDR3: CASSQALAGDGDTQYF

V: TRBV6-5
J: TRBJ1-3
size: -
D: TRBD1
DNA: TGTGCCAGCAGGAGACAGGGCTCGTGGGAGAACACCATATATTTT
CDR3: CASRRQGSWENTIYF

V: TRBV2
J: TRBJ1-4
size: -
D: -
DNA: TGTGCCAGCACTTGGGCGACAACTAATGAAAAACTGTTTTTT
CDR3: CASTWATTNEKLFF

V: TRBV28
J: TRBJ2-1
size: -
D: -
DNA: TGTGCCAGCTGGTGGGGCGATGAGCAGTTCTTC
CDR3: CASWWGDEQFF

V: TRBV24-1
J: TRBJ1-5
size: -
D: -
DNA: TGTGCCACCCAAAAGACGGGAAATAGCAATCAGCCCCAGCATTTT
CDR3: CATQKTGNSNQPQHF

V: TRBV7-9
J: TRBJ2-5
size: -
D: TRBD1
DNA: TGTGCCAGCAGCGATAGGACAGGGGCGGAGACCCAGTACTTC
CDR3: CASSDRTGAETQYF

V: TRBV11-3
J: TRBJ2-7
size: -
D: TRBD1
DNA: TGTGCCAGCAGCCGGGACAGAACCTACGAGCAGTACTTC
CDR3: CASSRDRTYEQYF

V: TRBV7-8
J: TRBJ2-7
size: -
D: -
DNA: TGTGCCAGCAGCGACCGACGACTCGTCCCTAGGCACGAGCAGTACTTC
CDR3: CASSDRRLVPRHEQYF

V: TRBV5-1
J: TRBJ1-2
size: -
D: -
DNA: TGCGCCAGCAGCCTGCTGGACAGTAACTATGGCTACACCTTC
CDR3: CASSLLDSNYGYTF

V: TRBV28
J: TRBJ2-2
size: -
D: -
DNA: TGTGCCAGCAGTTCCCCCGATGCCGGGGAGCTGTTTTTT
CDR3: CASSSPDAGELFF

V: TRBV27
J: TRBJ1-1
size: once
D: -
DNA: TGTGCCAGCAGTTTATCGTGGGACACCCAGAACACTGAAGCTTTCTTT
CDR3: CASSLSWDTQNTEAFF

V: TRBV7-2
J: TRBJ2-1
size: -
D: -
DNA: TGTGCCAGCAGCTCACACTTGGGATACAATGAGCAGTTCTTC
CDR3: CASSSHLGYNEQFF

V: TRBV5-1
J: TRBJ2-3
size: -
D: TRBD1
DNA: TGCGCCAGCAGCTTGGGTGGGACAGGTTACACAGATACGCAGTATTTT
CDR3: CASSLGGTGYTDTQYF

V: TRBV10-1
J: TRBJ1-5
size: -
D: TRBD1
DNA: TGCGCCAGCAGGGGGGACAGGGGTAAGGAGCCCCAGCATTTT
CDR3: CASRGDRGKEPQHF

V: TRBV9
J: TRBJ2-7
size: -
D: TRBD1
DNA: TGTGCCAGCAGCGTAGAACAGGGGGCCCACGAGCAGTACTTC
CDR3: CASSVEQGAHEQYF

V: TRBV20-1
J: TRBJ2-7
size: -
D: -
DNA: TGCAGTGCTAGTCCGACCTACGAGCAGTACTTC
CDR3: CSASPTYEQYF

V: TRBV29-1
J: TRBJ2-7
size: -
D: -
DNA: TGCAGCTTTCGAACAGGGTTTAACTACGAGCAGTACTTC
CDR3: CSFRTGFNYEQYF

V: TRBV7-2
J: TRBJ2-7
size: -
D: -
DNA: TGTGCCAGCAGCTTAGCGCACGGACCCTACGAGCAGTACTTC
CDR3: CASSLAHGPYEQYF

V: TRBV15
J: TRBJ2-7
size: -
D: -
DNA: TGTGCCACCAGCAGAGACGGGTCCCCCTCCTACGAGCAGTACTTC
CDR3: CATSRDGSPSYEQYF

V: TRBV10-2
J: TRBJ1-1
size: few
D: -
DNA: TGCGCCAGTAGCCGGGACACCCTCATGAACACTGAAGCTTTCTTT
CDR3: CASSRDTLMNTEAFF

V: TRBV6-5
J: TRBJ1-5
size: -
D: TRBD1
DNA: TGTGCCAGCAGAACGGGACAGGGCAATCAGCCCCAGCATTTT
CDR3: CASRTGQGNQPQHF

V: TRBV13
J: TRBJ2-7
size: -
D: -
DNA: TGTGCCAGCAGCTTACGTCTGGGAGGGGGTGAGCAGTACTTC
CDR3: CASSLRLGGGEQYF

V: TRBV28
J: TRBJ2-6
size: -
D: -
DNA: TGTGCCAGCAAATATGGCAGGGACCGATTTTACTCTGGGGCCAACGTCCTGACTTTC
CDR3: CASKYGRDRFYSGANVLTF

V: TRBV7-6
J: TRBJ2-3
size: -
D: -
DNA: TGTGCCAGCAGCTTAGGTCCAGCGGGCACAGATACGCAGTATTTT
CDR3: CASSLGPAGTDTQYF

V: TRBV5-1
J: TRBJ2-7
size: -
D: -
DNA: TGCGCCAGCAGCTTGGCGTCAGGGGCCGGCTACGAGCAGTACTTC
CDR3: CASSLASGAGYEQYF

V: TRBV19
J: TRBJ1-5
size: -
D: -
DNA: TGTGCCAGTAGACCACCGGGACTCGAGAATCAGCCCCAGCATTTT
CDR3: CASRPPGLENQPQHF

V: TRBV7-8
J: TRBJ1-1
size: -
D: TRBD1
DNA: TGTGCCAGCGCGCAGGGGGGCTCGCAAACTGAAGCTTTCTTT
CDR3: CASAQGGSQTEAFF

V: TRBV28
J: TRBJ2-7
size: -
D: TRBD2
DNA: TGTGCCAGCAGTTTAGTCCTAGCGGCCTACGAGCAGTACTTC
CDR3: CASSLVLAAYEQYF